This TCR beta chain stems from a study of cytomegalovirus exposure and HLA in healthy donors. The germline V and J ends were trimmed by 2 bases and 5 bases, with 4 bases remaining between them. Germline loops: CDR1 SGHTA, CDR2 FQGNSA. The CDR3 has 11 residues. Notes on the study in general: Later work found most CMV-associated TCR beta chains apparently HLA-restricted.

Primers included in the PCR were 60 Vbeta and 13 Jbeta primers. Clones were sequenced by immunoSEQ multiplex PCR, and TCRdb holds only the in-frame ones, with some missing. The sample holds about 50,000 clones, about three quarters seen once. To note about this clone: Its cognate antigen is unknown.

Sequenced sample: PBMCs. This chain uses TRBV7-2 with TRBJ2-7; D is unresolved. This clonotype was obtained from a man aged 25-45 years in good health and CMV-seropositive. The CDR3: CASSLLNEQYF. The CDR3 coding sequence is TGTGCCAGCAGCTTACTTAACGAGCAGTACTTC.